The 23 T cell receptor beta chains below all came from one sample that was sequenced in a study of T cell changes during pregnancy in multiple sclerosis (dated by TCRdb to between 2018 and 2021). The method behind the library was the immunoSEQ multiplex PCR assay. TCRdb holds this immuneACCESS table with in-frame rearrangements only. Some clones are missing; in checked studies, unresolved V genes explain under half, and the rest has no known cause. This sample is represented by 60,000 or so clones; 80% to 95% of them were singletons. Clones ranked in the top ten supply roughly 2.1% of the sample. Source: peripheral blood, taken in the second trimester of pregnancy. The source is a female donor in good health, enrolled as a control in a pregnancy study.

The CDR3 nucleotides are TGTGCCAGCAGCACTTACCTCTCTAGCGGGGGTTACGAGCAGTACTTC. Translated, it gives CASSTYLSSGGYEQYF. The chain is built from TRBV7-9 and TRBJ2-7; TRBD2 aligns across 10 bases. V dropped 5 bases and J dropped 4; count of bases not matched to a gene: 11. Germline CDR1 is SEHNR and CDR2 is FQNEAQ (reference sequence). The CDR3 spans 16 residues.

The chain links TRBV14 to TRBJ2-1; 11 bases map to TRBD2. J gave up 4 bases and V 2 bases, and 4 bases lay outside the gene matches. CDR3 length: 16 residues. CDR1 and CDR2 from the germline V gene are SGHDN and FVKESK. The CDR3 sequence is CASSQPGLAVYNEQFF. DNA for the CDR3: TGTGCCAGCAGCCAACCGGGACTAGCGGTTTACAATGAGCAGTTCTTC.

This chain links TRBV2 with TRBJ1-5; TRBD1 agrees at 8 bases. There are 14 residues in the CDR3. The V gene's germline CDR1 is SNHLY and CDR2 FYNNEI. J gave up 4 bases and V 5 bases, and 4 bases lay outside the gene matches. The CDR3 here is CASSTRTGNQPQHF. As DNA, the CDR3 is TGTGCCAGCAGTACAAGGACAGGGAATCAGCCCCAGCATTTT.

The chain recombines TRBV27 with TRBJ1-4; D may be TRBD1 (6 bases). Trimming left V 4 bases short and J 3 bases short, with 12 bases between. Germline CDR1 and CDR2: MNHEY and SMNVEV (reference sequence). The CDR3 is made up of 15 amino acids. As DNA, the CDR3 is TGTGCCAGCAGTTCGGGGGGGCAGGCTAATGAAAAACTGTTTTTT. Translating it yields CASSSGGQANEKLFF. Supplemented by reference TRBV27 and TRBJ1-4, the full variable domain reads EAQVTQNPRYLITVTGKKLTVTCSQNMNHEYMSWYRQDPGLGLRQIYYSMNVEVTDKGDVPEGYKVSRKEKRNFPLILESPSPNQTSLYFCASSSGGQANEKLFFGSGTQLSVL.

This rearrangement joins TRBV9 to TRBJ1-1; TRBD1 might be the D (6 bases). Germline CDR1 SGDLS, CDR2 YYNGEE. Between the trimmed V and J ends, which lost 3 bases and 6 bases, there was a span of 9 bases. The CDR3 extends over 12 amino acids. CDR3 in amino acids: CASSAQGSEAFF. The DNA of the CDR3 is TGTGCCAGCAGCGCACAGGGTTCTGAAGCTTTCTTT.

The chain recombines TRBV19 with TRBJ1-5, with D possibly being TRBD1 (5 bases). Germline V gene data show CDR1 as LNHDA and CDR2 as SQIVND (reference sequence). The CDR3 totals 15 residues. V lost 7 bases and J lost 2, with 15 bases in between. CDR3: CASTRGGAGNQPQHF. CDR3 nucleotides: TGTGCCAGTACCCGGGGAGGGGCTGGCAATCAGCCCCAGCATTTT.

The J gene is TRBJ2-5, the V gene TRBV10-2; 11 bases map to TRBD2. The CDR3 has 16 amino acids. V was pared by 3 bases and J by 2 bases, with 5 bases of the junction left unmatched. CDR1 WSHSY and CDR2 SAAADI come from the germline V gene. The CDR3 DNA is TGCGCCAGCAGTGAACCCCTAGCGGGGGGTCAAGAGACCCAGTACTTC. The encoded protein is CASSEPLAGGQETQYF.

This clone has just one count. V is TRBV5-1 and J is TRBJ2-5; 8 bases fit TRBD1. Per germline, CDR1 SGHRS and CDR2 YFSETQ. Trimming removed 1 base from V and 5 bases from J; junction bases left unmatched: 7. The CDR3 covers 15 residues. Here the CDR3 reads CASSLSGQGRETQYF. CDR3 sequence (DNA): TGCGCCAGCAGCTTGTCTGGACAGGGTCGGGAGACCCAGTACTTC.

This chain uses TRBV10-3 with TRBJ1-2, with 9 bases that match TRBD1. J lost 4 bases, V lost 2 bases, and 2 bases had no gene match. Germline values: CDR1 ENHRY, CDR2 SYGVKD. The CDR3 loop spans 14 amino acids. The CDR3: CAISEQGQGYGYTF. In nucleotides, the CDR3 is TGTGCCATCAGTGAGCAGGGACAGGGCTATGGCTACACCTTC.

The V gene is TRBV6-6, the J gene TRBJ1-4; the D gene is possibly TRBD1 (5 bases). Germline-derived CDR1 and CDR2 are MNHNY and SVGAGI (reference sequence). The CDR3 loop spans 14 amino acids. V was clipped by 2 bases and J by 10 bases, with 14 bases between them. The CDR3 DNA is TGTGCCAGCAGTTACACGGGGGAAGTGGGAAAACTGTTTTTT. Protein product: CASSYTGEVGKLFF.

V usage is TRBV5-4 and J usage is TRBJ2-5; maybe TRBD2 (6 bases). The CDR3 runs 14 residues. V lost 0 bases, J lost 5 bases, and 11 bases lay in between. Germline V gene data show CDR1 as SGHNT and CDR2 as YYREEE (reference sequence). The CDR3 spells CASSLGLGGETQYF. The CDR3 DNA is TGTGCCAGCAGCTTGGGACTAGGAGGGGAGACCCAGTACTTC.

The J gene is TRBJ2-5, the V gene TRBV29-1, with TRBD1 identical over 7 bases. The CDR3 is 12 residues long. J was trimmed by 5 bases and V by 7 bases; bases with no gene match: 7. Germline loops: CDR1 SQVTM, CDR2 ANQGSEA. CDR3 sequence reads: CSALGGAETQYF. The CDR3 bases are TGCAGCGCTTTAGGGGGCGCGGAGACCCAGTACTTC.

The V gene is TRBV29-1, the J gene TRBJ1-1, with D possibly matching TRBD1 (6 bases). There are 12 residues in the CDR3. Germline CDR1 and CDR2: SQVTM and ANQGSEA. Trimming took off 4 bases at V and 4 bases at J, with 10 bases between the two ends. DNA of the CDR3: TGCAGCGTTGGAGAGGGGGGCACTGAAGCTTTCTTT. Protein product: CSVGEGGTEAFF.

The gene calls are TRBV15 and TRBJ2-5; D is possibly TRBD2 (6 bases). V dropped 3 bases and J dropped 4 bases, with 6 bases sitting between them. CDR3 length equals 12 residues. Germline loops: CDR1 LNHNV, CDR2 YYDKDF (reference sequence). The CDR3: CATSRGGETQYF. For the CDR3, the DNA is TGTGCCACCAGCAGGGGAGGAGAGACCCAGTACTTC.

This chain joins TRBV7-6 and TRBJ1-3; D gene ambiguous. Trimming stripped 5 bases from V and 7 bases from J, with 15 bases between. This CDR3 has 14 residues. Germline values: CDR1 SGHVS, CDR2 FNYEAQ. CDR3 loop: CASSLAVPANTIYF. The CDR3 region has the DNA TGTGCCAGCAGCCTGGCGGTTCCCGCTAACACCATATATTTT.

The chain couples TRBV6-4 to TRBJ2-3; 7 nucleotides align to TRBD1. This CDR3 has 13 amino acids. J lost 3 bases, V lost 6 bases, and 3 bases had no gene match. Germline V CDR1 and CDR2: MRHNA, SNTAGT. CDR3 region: CASSGTVTDTQYF. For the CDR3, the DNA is TGTGCCAGCAGCGGGACAGTGACAGATACGCAGTATTTT.

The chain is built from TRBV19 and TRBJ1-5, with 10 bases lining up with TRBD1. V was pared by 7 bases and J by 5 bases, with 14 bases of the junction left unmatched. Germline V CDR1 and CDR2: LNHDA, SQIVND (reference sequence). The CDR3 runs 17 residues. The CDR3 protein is CASNPGQGWGPHQPQHF. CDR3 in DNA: TGTGCCAGTAACCCGGGACAGGGGTGGGGGCCGCATCAGCCCCAGCATTTT.

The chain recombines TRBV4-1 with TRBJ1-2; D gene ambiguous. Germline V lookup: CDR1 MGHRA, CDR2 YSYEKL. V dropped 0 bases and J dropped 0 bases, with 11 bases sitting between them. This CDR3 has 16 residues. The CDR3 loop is CASSQDRVLANYGYTF. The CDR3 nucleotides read TGCGCCAGCAGCCAAGATCGGGTATTAGCTAACTATGGCTACACCTTC.

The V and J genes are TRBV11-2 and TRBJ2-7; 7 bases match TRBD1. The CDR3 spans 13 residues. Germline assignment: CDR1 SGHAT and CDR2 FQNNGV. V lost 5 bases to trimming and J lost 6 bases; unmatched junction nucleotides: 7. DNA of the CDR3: TGTGCCAGCAGCCCCTCCACAGGGGTCGAGCAGTACTTC. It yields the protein CASSPSTGVEQYF.

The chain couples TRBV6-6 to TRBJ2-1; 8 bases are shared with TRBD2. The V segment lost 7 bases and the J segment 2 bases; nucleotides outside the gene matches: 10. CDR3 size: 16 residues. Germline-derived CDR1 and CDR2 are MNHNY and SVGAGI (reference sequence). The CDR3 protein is CASTKEGTRAYNEQFF. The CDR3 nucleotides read TGTGCCAGCACTAAAGAGGGGACTAGGGCCTACAATGAGCAGTTCTTC.

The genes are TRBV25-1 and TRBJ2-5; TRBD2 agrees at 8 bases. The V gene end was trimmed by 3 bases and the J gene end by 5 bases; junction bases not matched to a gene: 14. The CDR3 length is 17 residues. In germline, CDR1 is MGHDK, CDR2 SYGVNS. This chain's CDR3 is CASSDSGVAGTEETQYF. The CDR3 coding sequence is TGTGCCAGCAGTGACTCCGGGGTAGCGGGGACGGAGGAGACCCAGTACTTC.

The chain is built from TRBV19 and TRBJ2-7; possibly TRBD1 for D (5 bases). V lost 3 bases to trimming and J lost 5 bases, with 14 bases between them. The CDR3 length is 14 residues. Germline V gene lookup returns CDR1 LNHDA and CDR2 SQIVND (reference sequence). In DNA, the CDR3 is TGTGCCAGTAGTATCCAGGGATTAACCCACGAGCAGTACTTC. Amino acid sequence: CASSIQGLTHEQYF.

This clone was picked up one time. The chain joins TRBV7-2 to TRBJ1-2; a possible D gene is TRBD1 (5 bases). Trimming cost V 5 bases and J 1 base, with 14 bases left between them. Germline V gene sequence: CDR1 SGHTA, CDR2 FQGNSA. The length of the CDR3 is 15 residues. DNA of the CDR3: TGTGCCAGCAGCATATCGGGGGGTCGTAACTATGGCTACACCTTC. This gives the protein CASSISGGRNYGYTF.